The T cell receptor (beta chain) under discussion was sequenced for a study of T cell changes during pregnancy in multiple sclerosis. Only in-frame clones appear in the TCRdb table, and some are missing; sequencing was by immunoSEQ multiplex PCR. Among 45,000 to 60,000 clones listed, about 87% were seen once. The CDR3 consists of 17 residues. Germline trimming cut 0 bases from V and 8 bases from J; bases unmatched to any gene: 16. CDR1 and CDR2 from the germline V gene are SGDLS and YYNGEE. The chain carries TRBV9 and TRBJ1-2; 7 nucleotides match TRBD1. This sequence originates from a female donor with multiple sclerosis, enrolled in a pregnancy study. The sequenced sample was peripheral blood, obtained in the first trimester of pregnancy. The CDR3 is CASSVGIGTDGLRGYTF. The CDR3 bases are TGTGCCAGCAGCGTAGGGATAGGGACAGACGGGTTACGGGGCTACACCTTC.